This TCR beta chain was identified in a study of shared clonotypes between healthy human individuals. Whole-study results and caveats: The donor pool, a small one, limited the genetic and exposure-history diversity represented. Tissues were not sampled, only blood, and their repertoires likely differ.

Splitting of CD4+ cells produced CD45RA+ naive and CD45RA-negative memory subsets. Authors' processing steps: Junction-only immunoSEQ sequences carried no quality scores, so filtering differed. TCRdb's copy holds only in-frame clones and misses some; the assay was immunoSEQ multiplex PCR. V, J and clone size are those of that table, while D and trimming were read from the DNA. The sample shows over a million clones, nearly 99% of them seen only once. On this clone: Its antigen is as yet unknown.

This CDR3 has 13 residues. V was pared by 0 bases and J by 5 bases, with 7 bases between. Germline-derived CDR1 and CDR2 are SGHNT and YYREEE (reference sequence). The TCR originated in a man aged 30 to 45 in good health. The V call is TRBV5-4, the J call TRBJ2-3; D is perhaps TRBD2 (5 bases). Sequenced sample: naive CD4+ T cells sorted from blood. Subset meaning: CD45RA+ positively selected. CDR3 coding DNA: TGTGCCAGCAGCTTGGATGAGGGAGATACGCAGTATTTT. Protein product: CASSLDEGDTQYF.